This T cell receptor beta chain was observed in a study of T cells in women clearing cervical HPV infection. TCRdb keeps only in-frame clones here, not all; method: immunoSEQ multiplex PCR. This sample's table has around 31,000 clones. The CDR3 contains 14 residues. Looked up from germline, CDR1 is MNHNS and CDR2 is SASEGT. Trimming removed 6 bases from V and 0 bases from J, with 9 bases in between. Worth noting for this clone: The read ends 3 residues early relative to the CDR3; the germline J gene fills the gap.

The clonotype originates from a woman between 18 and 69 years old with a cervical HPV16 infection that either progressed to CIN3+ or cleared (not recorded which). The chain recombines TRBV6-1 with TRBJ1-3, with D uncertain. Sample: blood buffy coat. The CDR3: CASRESFSGNTIYF. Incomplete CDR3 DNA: TGTGCCAGCAGGGAATCTTTCTCTGGAAACACC.